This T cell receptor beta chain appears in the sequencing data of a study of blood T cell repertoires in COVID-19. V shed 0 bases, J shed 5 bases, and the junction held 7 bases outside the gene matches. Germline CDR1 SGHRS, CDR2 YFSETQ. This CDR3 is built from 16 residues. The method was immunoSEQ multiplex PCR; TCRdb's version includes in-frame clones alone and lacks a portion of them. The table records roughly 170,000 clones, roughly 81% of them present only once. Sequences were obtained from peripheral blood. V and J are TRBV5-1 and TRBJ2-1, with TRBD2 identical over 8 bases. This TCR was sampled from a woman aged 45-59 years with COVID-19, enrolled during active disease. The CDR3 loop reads CASSLVRAGGNNEQFF. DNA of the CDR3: TGCGCCAGCAGCTTGGTTCGGGCGGGGGGAAACAATGAGCAGTTCTTC. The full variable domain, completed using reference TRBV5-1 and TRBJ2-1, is KAGVTQTPRYLIKTRGQQVTLSCSPISGHRSVSWYQQTPGQGLQFLFEYFSETQRNKGNFPGRFSGRQFSNSRSEMNVSTLELGDSALYLCASSLVRAGGNNEQFFGPGTRLTVL.